Following are 19 T cell receptor beta chains from one sample sequenced in a study of CD4 and CD8 cells across lung adenocarcinoma regions. TCRdb independently ran MiXCR on the PCR reads; one entry per CDR3 protein. The sample yields some 20,000 distinct CDR3 sequences, less than 65% seen once. Source material: CD8+ T cells from the center of a lung tumor. These receptors were obtained from a female donor with lung adenocarcinoma. The CD4 and CD8 labels of this study may be unreliable.

A word on this clonotype: One base away lies a much larger clone, so this may be a sequencing read error. V usage is TRBV6-1 and J usage is TRBJ2-3; 9 bases are a match to TRBD2. Germline CDR1 is MNHNS and CDR2 is SASEGT. This CDR3 comprises 15 residues. As DNA, the CDR3 is TGTGCCAGCAGACGAGGACTAGCGAGCACAAATACGCAGTATTTT. It is translated as CASRRGLASTNTQYF.

The CDR3 DNA follows: TGTGCCAGCAGCTTAGTGGCAGGGGGCAATCAGCCCCAGCATTTT. It encodes CASSLVAGGNQPQHF. This rearrangement joins TRBV7-2 to TRBJ1-5; D possibly corresponds to TRBD1 (6 bases). Germline lookup yields CDR1 SGHTA and CDR2 FQGNSA. V lost 1 base and J 2 bases, leaving 9 bases between the germline ends. The CDR3 runs 15 residues. The whole variable domain, filled in from reference TRBV7-2 and TRBJ1-5, reads GAGVSQSPSNKVTEKGKDVELRCDPISGHTALYWYRQSLGQGLEFLIYFQGNSAPDKSGLPSDRFSAERTGGSVSTLTIQRTQQEDSAVYLCASSLVAGGNQPQHFGDGTRLSIL.

In the case of this clonotype: The junction departs from germline at one end; a sequencing error may be responsible. V is TRBV4-1 and J is TRBJ2-1; 11 bases line up with TRBD1. CDR3 length: 16 residues. Germline V gene sequence: CDR1 MGHRA, CDR2 YSYEKL. The CDR3 here is CASSQDRTGGWNELFF. The CDR3 nucleotides read TGCGCCAGCAGCCAAGATCGGACAGGGGGCTGGAATGAGCTGTTCTTT.

For this clonotype: Relative to the germline gene, one junction end is altered; a read error may explain this. V gene TRBV27 combines with J gene TRBJ2-3, with D possibly TRBD2 on 6 matching bases. The J call is in doubt because the DNA end fits TRBJ2-5 better. CDR1 and CDR2 (germline): MNHEY, SMNVEV (reference sequence). This CDR3 region has 13 residues. CDR3 coding DNA: TGTGCCATCGGAGGGTTTGTAGAAGAGATCCAGTACTTC. Its protein product is CAIGGFVEEIQYF.

This clonotype was recorded a few times. J is TRBJ2-3 and V is TRBV6-4; D is perhaps TRBD1 (6 bases). The V gene lost 3 bases and the J gene lost 2 bases, with 15 bases spanning the gap. The CDR3 length is 16 residues. From germline, CDR1 is MRHNA and CDR2 SNTAGT. CDR3 sequence (DNA): TGTGCCAGCAGTGAGTCTAGGGACAATTCCACAGATACGCAGTATTTT. It translates to CASSESRDNSTDTQYF.

The chain joins TRBV6-1 to TRBJ2-5, with D perhaps matching TRBD1 or TRBD2 (5 bases each). The J call may not be correct, given that the DNA end is closer to TRBJ2-7. This CDR3 region has 17 residues. Germline CDR1 MNHNS, CDR2 SASEGT. CDR3 nucleotides: TGTGCCAGCAGTCCAAACGGGGCCGCAAACAATATCTACGAGCAGTACTTC. Amino acid sequence: CASSPNGAANNIYEQYF.

The chain carries TRBV9 and TRBJ2-3; D not resolved. The CDR3 covers 14 residues. CDR1 is SGDLS, CDR2 YYNGEE, per germline. Trimming removed 1 base at V and 3 bases at J, with 9 bases between. This chain's CDR3 is CASSVTFSTDTQYF. CDR3 DNA: TGTGCCAGCAGCGTAACCTTTTCTACAGATACGCAGTATTTT.

The sample holds many counts of this clonotype. The rearrangement uses TRBV12-3 or TRBV12-4 and TRBJ2-6; tentative D call: TRBD2 (5 bases). The CDR3 loop spans 18 amino acids. Between the trimmed V and J ends, which lost 6 bases and 1 base, there was a span of 19 bases. The CDR3 coding sequence is TGTGCCAGCAGCCCAGGTGGGAGTTTTCGATCTGGGGCCAACGTCCTGACTTTC. The encoded protein is CASSPGGSFRSGANVLTF.

This clonotype was seen once. This chain links TRBV6-1 with TRBJ2-5; 9 nucleotides align to TRBD1. The J call may be incorrect, as the DNA end agrees better with TRBJ2-7. The CDR3 contains 14 residues. Germline CDR1 MNHNS, CDR2 SASEGT. DNA of the CDR3: TGTGCCAGCATGTCGACAGGGGGTCCCTACGAGCAGTACTTC. Its translation is CASMSTGGPYEQYF.

The chain joins TRBV5-1 to TRBJ2-6; 8 bases agree with TRBD2. The J call may be mistaken, given a closer DNA end match to TRBJ2-5. The CDR3 covers 16 residues. Germline CDR1 SGHRS, CDR2 YFSETQ. CDR3 DNA: TGCGCCAGCAGCTTGGGGGGGACTAGTGGCCAAGAGACCCAGTACTTC. This gives the protein CASSLGGTSGQETQYF.

The genes are TRBV27 and TRBJ2-5, with 8 bases aligning to TRBD2. The germline V gene encodes CDR1 MNHEY and CDR2 SMNVEV (reference sequence). There are 17 residues in the CDR3. Germline trimming cut 6 bases from V and 9 bases from J; bases unmatched to any gene: 21. The CDR3 protein is CASRAGGGPAGPEAQYF. The CDR3 region has the DNA TGTGCCAGCAGGGCCGGGGGGGGGCCTGCGGGCCCCGAGGCCCAGTACTTC.

The chain carries TRBV6-1 and TRBJ2-3, with 7 bases identical to TRBD2. The end of the DNA is better explained by TRBJ2-5, so the J call may be wrong. The CDR3 consists of 16 residues. Germline CDR1 and CDR2: MNHNS and SASEGT. The CDR3: CASVAGVGGELDTQYF. The CDR3 DNA follows: TGTGCCAGTGTGGCGGGAGTGGGCGGAGAATTAGATACCCAGTACTTC.

As regards this clonotype: Sequence at one end of the junction differs from germline and may be a read error. The chain couples TRBV6-1 to TRBJ2-3, with 8 bases matching TRBD2. The CDR3 runs to 13 residues. Looked up from germline, CDR1 is MNHNS and CDR2 is SASEGT. Here the CDR3 reads CASRTSAKNTQYF. In DNA form, the CDR3 reads TGTGCCAGCAGGACTAGCGCCAAAAATACGCAGTACTTT.

For the CDR3, the DNA is TGTGCCAGCAATTGGCCAGACAACGAGCAGTACTTC. Translated: CASNWPDNEQYF. V usage is TRBV6-2 or TRBV6-3 and J usage is TRBJ2-1, with D unresolved. The J call may be faulty, since TRBJ2-7 better matches the DNA end. This CDR3 comprises 12 residues. Germline CDR1 reads MNHEY; CDR2 reads SVGEGT.

CDR3 DNA: TGTGCCAGCAGGCCCAGCGGGGGAGGCACAGATACGCAGTATTTT. Its protein product is CASRPSGGGTDTQYF. The chain combines TRBV12-3 or TRBV12-4 with TRBJ2-3; 8 bases fit TRBD2. Trimming removed 6 bases from V and 1 base from J; junction bases left unmatched: 6. This CDR3 region has 15 residues.

This clonotype was counted ten times or more. This chain joins TRBV6-2 or TRBV6-3 and TRBJ1-2; 7 bases match TRBD1. The CDR3 runs to 17 residues. Germline V gene sequence: CDR1 MNHEY, CDR2 SVGEGT. J was trimmed by 8 bases and V by 6 bases; bases with no gene match: 21. CDR3 region: CASRPINRGEGSRGYTF. Here the CDR3 DNA reads TGTGCCAGCAGACCTATTAACAGGGGAGAGGGTTCGCGCGGCTACACCTTC.

By its share, this clonotype is large. The V call is TRBV27, the J call TRBJ2-1, with 11 bases fitting TRBD2. The CDR3 extends over 16 amino acids. V shed 2 bases and J 7 bases; nucleotides not matched to a gene: 7. CDR1 is MNHEY, CDR2 SMNVEV, per germline (reference sequence). CDR3 nucleotide sequence: TGTGCCAGCAGTTTAAGGGGTGGGACTAGCGGTAATGAGCAGTTCTTC. Amino acid sequence: CASSLRGGTSGNEQFF.

The chain joins TRBV10-3 to TRBJ2-4, with D perhaps matching TRBD2 (6 bases). The CDR3 runs to 14 residues. The V gene's germline CDR1 is ENHRY and CDR2 SYGVKD. V was pared by 10 bases and J by 10 bases, with 23 bases between. In DNA form, the CDR3 reads TGTGCCACCAAGGTCCCGGGAGAGCGAAAGATTCAGTACTTC. Its translation: CATKVPGERKIQYF.

The J gene is TRBJ2-1, the V gene TRBV7-3, with D perhaps TRBD2 (5 bases). The CDR3 totals 16 residues. Trimming took 3 bases from V and 0 from J, leaving 12 bases between them. CDR1 and CDR2 (germline): SGHTA, FQGTGA. CDR3 sequence: CASSFTTGSSYNEQFF. The CDR3 bases are TGTGCCAGCAGCTTCACCACGGGGAGCTCCTACAATGAGCAGTTCTTC.